A single sample is the source of the 11 T cell receptor beta chains below, sequenced in a study of neurological immune-mediated disorders (dated by TCRdb to between 2018 and 2021). The library was obtained by 5' RACE. The sequencer listed for this sample is Illumina HiSeq 2500. TCRdb reanalyzed the raw reads on its own, using fastp at Q25 for trimming and MiXCR for clone calling, and kept in-frame beta chains. A single entry per CDR3 protein holds the most common genes and DNA from its merged rows. The table for this sample lists tens of thousands of distinct CDR3 sequences; about 2.5% of them were counted only once. Around 3% of the sample rests with the top ten. Material for sequencing was PBMCs. These receptors were collected from a man aged 45-65 years with multiple sclerosis.

The sample holds many counts of this clonotype. This chain uses TRBV29-1 with TRBJ1-2; D gene unclear. This CDR3 has 12 residues. V shed 6 bases and J shed 3 bases, with 11 bases lying between them. In germline, CDR1 is SQVTM, CDR2 ANQGSEA. Written as DNA, the CDR3 is TGCAGCGTGCTGCAGGAGGACTATGGCTACACCTTC. The encoded protein is CSVLQEDYGYTF.

This clonotype was detected ten times or more. This chain links TRBV2 with TRBJ2-1, with TRBD1 as a possible D gene (5 bases). Germline CDR1 and CDR2: SNHLY and FYNNEI. Trimming cost V 6 bases and J 6 bases, with 15 bases left between them. This CDR3 is built from 14 residues. The chain's CDR3 is CASRSDGQGNEQFF. In DNA, the CDR3 is TGTGCCAGCAGATCGGACGGTCAGGGCAATGAGCAGTTCTTC.

This clonotype was recorded at least ten times. The genes are TRBV6-5 and TRBJ1-5; tentatively, D is TRBD1 (5 bases). The V gene lost 5 bases and the J gene lost 5 bases, with 16 bases spanning the gap. CDR1 MNHEY and CDR2 SVGAGI come from the germline V gene. There are 15 residues in the CDR3. For the CDR3, the DNA is TGTGCCAGCAGTCCCCGGAGGGGAGGTCATCAGCCCCAGCATTTT. Protein sequence: CASSPRRGGHQPQHF.

This clonotype came up a few times. The genes are TRBV21-1 and TRBJ2-7. TRBV21-1 is described as a pseudogene. The CDR3 is 12 residues long. The CDR3 coding sequence is TGTGACAGCAGCAAAGTCGGCTACGAGCAGTACTTC. It encodes CDSSKVGYEQYF.

Ten or more counts support this clonotype. The chain employs TRBV5-1 and TRBJ1-4; 8 bases are a match to TRBD1. The CDR3 loop spans 15 amino acids. Germline CDR1 SGHRS, CDR2 YFSETQ. The trim removed 4 bases at V and 7 bases at J, leaving 9 bases unmatched. The CDR3: CASSLRAGGPEKLFF. DNA of the CDR3: TGCGCCAGCAGCCTAAGGGCAGGGGGCCCTGAAAAACTGTTTTTT.

This clonotype came up many times. The chain joins TRBV2 to TRBJ2-1, with TRBD1 identical over 8 bases. CDR1 and CDR2 (germline): SNHLY, FYNNEI. After removal of 1 base from V and 4 bases from J, the junction contained 3 bases not matched to a gene. CDR3 size: 15 residues. CDR3 sequence: CASSEGQGFYNEQFF. CDR3 sequence (DNA): TGTGCCAGCAGTGAAGGACAGGGGTTTTACAATGAGCAGTTCTTC.

As for this clonotype: This may be a read error, as it is one base from a much larger clone. The chain is built from TRBV9 and TRBJ1-1; tentative D call: TRBD1 (6 bases). The CDR3 length is 14 residues. V lost 0 bases to trimming and J lost 0 bases, with 6 bases between them. The germline V gene has CDR1 SGDLS and CDR2 YYNGEE. The CDR3 coding sequence is TGTGCCAGCAGCGTAGGGACAGTGAACACTGAAGCTTTCTTT. This gives the protein CASSVGTVNTEAFF.

This clonotype has only a few counts. The gene calls are TRBV7-2 and TRBJ2-5; TRBD2 agrees at 11 bases. CDR1 is SGHTA and CDR2 is FQGNSA in the germline V gene. With 5 bases clipped from V and 7 bases from J, the junction kept 12 bases outside the gene matches. The CDR3 loop spans 16 amino acids. Here the CDR3 DNA reads TGTGCCAGCAGCCCAACGCTAGCGGGGGGATCTGGGACCCAGTACTTC. Its protein product is CASSPTLAGGSGTQYF.

This clonotype has a count of ten or more. V usage is TRBV28 and J usage is TRBJ1-5; D unclear. In germline, CDR1 is MDHEN, CDR2 SYDVKM. The CDR3 loop spans 13 amino acids. V lost 3 bases and J 6 bases, leaving 9 bases between the germline ends. CDR3 region: CASSFSGSQPQHF. In DNA, the CDR3 is TGTGCCAGCAGTTTCTCGGGGTCTCAGCCCCAGCATTTT.

This clonotype came up many times. This rearrangement joins TRBV5-1 to TRBJ2-5; 8 bases match TRBD1. CDR1 is SGHRS and CDR2 is YFSETQ in the germline V gene. The CDR3 loop spans 15 amino acids. The V and J ends lost 4 bases and 4 bases, in that order; junction bases with no gene match: 9. The CDR3 DNA follows: TGCGCCAGCAGCCAACCGACAGGGGACGGAGAGACCCAGTACTTC. It is translated as CASSQPTGDGETQYF.

This clonotype was recorded many times. V is TRBV7-8 and J is TRBJ1-4; TRBD1 aligns across 7 bases. The CDR3 extends over 16 amino acids. The V gene's germline CDR1 is SGHVS and CDR2 FQNEAQ. V was clipped by 1 base and J by 8 bases; unmatched bases: 10. The CDR3 region is CASSLGKQGKSEKLFF. The DNA of the CDR3 is TGTGCCAGCAGCTTAGGAAAACAGGGGAAAAGCGAAAAACTGTTTTTT. The full variable domain, with the rest looked up from reference TRBV7-8 and TRBJ1-4, is GAGVSQSPRYKVAKRGQDVALRCDPISGHVSLFWYQQALGQGPEFLTYFQNEAQLDKSGLPSDRFFAERPEGSVSTLKIQRTQQEDSAVYLCASSLGKQGKSEKLFFGSGTQLSVL.